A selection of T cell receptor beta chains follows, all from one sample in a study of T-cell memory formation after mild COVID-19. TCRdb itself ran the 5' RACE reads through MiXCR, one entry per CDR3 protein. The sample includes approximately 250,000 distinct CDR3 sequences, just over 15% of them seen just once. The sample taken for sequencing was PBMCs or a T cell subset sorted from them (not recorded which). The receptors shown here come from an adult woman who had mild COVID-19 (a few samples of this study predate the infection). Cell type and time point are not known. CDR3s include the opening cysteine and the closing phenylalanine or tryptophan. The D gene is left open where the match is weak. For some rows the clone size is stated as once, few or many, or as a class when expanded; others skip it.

cdr3_nt: TGTGCCAGCAGCTTGTCGGGGGCAGGAGGCTATGGCTACACCTTC; cdr3_aa: CASSLSGAGGYGYTF; clone_size: .; j_call: TRBJ1-2; v_call: TRBV5-6; d_call: .
cdr3_nt: TGTGCCAGCAGTTTGAGAAGGACAGATACGCAGTATTTT; cdr3_aa: CASSLRRTDTQYF; clone_size: many; j_call: TRBJ2-3; v_call: TRBV12-3/TRBV12-4; d_call: .
cdr3_nt: TGCAGTGCTAGCGGCTATAACTATGGCTACACCTTC; cdr3_aa: CSASGYNYGYTF; clone_size: few; j_call: TRBJ1-2; v_call: TRBV20-1; d_call: .
cdr3_nt: TGTGCCAGCAGCCAGGCCGGGACAGGGAGTAAACAGTACTTC; cdr3_aa: CASSQAGTGSKQYF; clone_size: few; j_call: TRBJ2-7; v_call: TRBV14; d_call: TRBD1
cdr3_nt: TGTGCCAGCTCAAGGCGTCCGGCAACTAATGAAAAACTGTTTTTT; cdr3_aa: CASSRRPATNEKLFF; clone_size: few; j_call: TRBJ1-4; v_call: TRBV18; d_call: .
cdr3_nt: TGCGCCAGCAGCCAAGTGACTAGCGGGTGGCAGTTCTTC; cdr3_aa: CASSQVTSGWQFF; clone_size: few; j_call: TRBJ2-1; v_call: TRBV4-1; d_call: TRBD2
cdr3_nt: TGTGCCAGCAGTCACCGACAGAATCAGCCCCAGCATTTT; cdr3_aa: CASSHRQNQPQHF; clone_size: .; j_call: TRBJ1-5; v_call: TRBV12-3/TRBV12-4; d_call: .
cdr3_nt: TGTGCCAGCAGCTTAACTTTTTCGCTTCCCTTCTATGGCTACACCTTC; cdr3_aa: CASSLTFSLPFYGYTF; clone_size: .; j_call: TRBJ1-2; v_call: TRBV7-3; d_call: .
cdr3_nt: TGCGCCAGCAGCTTTAAGACGGGGGGGAACAATGAGCAGTTCTTC; cdr3_aa: CASSFKTGGNNEQFF; clone_size: few; j_call: TRBJ2-1; v_call: TRBV5-1; d_call: TRBD2
cdr3_nt: TGTGCCAGCAGCAGAAGTCATTCAAACACCGGGGAGCTGTTTTTT; cdr3_aa: CASSRSHSNTGELFF; clone_size: few; j_call: TRBJ2-2; v_call: TRBV7-3; d_call: .
cdr3_nt: TGTGCCAGCTCACCTGGGACAGGGGGCCTAAGCACTGAAGCTTTCTTT; cdr3_aa: CASSPGTGGLSTEAFF; clone_size: .; j_call: TRBJ1-1; v_call: TRBV18; d_call: TRBD1
cdr3_nt: TGTGCCAGCAGTTTATCAGTTCCAGGGTACTCCTACAATGAGCAGTTCTTC; cdr3_aa: CASSLSVPGYSYNEQFF; clone_size: many; j_call: TRBJ2-1; v_call: TRBV27; d_call: .
cdr3_nt: TGCAGTGCTAGGGCGGGGCAGGCCTATGGCTACACCTTC; cdr3_aa: CSARAGQAYGYTF; clone_size: .; j_call: TRBJ1-2; v_call: TRBV20-1; d_call: .
cdr3_nt: TGCAGCGTTGGGGGGCAGGGTCTTCGGGGTACGCAGTATTTT; cdr3_aa: CSVGGQGLRGTQYF; clone_size: .; j_call: TRBJ2-3; v_call: TRBV29-1; d_call: .
cdr3_nt: TGCAGTGCTCCTAGAATGGGCAATTCACCCCTCCACTTT; cdr3_aa: CSAPRMGNSPLHF; clone_size: .; j_call: TRBJ1-6; v_call: TRBV20-1; d_call: .
cdr3_nt: TGTGCCAGCAGTCCAGAGACCGGGACTCCCGGGGGCGAGCAGTACTTC; cdr3_aa: CASSPETGTPGGEQYF; clone_size: few; j_call: TRBJ2-7; v_call: TRBV12-3/TRBV12-4; d_call: .
cdr3_nt: TGCGCCAGCAGCCAAGTTTCTAGGGGGGGCAGGACAGATACGCAGTATTTT; cdr3_aa: CASSQVSRGGRTDTQYF; clone_size: few; j_call: TRBJ2-3; v_call: TRBV4-1; d_call: .
cdr3_nt: TGTGCCAGCAGTTATTCACGTCTTAACACTGAAGCTTTCTTT; cdr3_aa: CASSYSRLNTEAFF; clone_size: .; j_call: TRBJ1-1; v_call: TRBV12-3/TRBV12-4; d_call: .
cdr3_nt: TGTGCCAGCCGTCCTTTGGGGTCCGGGGAGACCCAGTACTTC; cdr3_aa: CASRPLGSGETQYF; clone_size: .; j_call: TRBJ2-5; v_call: TRBV6-6; d_call: .
cdr3_nt: TGTGCCAGCAGCGATGGGACTAGCGGGAGTTGGGTAGGTGAGCAGTTCTTC; cdr3_aa: CASSDGTSGSWVGEQFF; clone_size: .; j_call: TRBJ2-1; v_call: TRBV9; d_call: TRBD2
cdr3_nt: TGTGCCAGCTCAATCCGGGGCGGGGAGCTGTTTTTT; cdr3_aa: CASSIRGGELFF; clone_size: few; j_call: TRBJ2-2; v_call: TRBV12-3/TRBV12-4; d_call: .
cdr3_nt: TGTGCCAGCAGTTTAGCTTTCAGGGGACTGAGGACGAACACCGGGGAGCTGTTTTTT; cdr3_aa: CASSLAFRGLRTNTGELFF; clone_size: few; j_call: TRBJ2-2; v_call: TRBV12-3/TRBV12-4; d_call: .
cdr3_nt: TGTGCCAGTCAATCCGGGACAGGGCCCTACGAGCAGTACTTC; cdr3_aa: CASQSGTGPYEQYF; clone_size: .; j_call: TRBJ2-7; v_call: TRBV18; d_call: TRBD1
cdr3_nt: TGTGCCAGTAGAGACAGAAACACTGAAGCTTTCTTT; cdr3_aa: CASRDRNTEAFF; clone_size: once; j_call: TRBJ1-1; v_call: TRBV19; d_call: .
cdr3_nt: TGTGCCAGTAGTGACCGGGGGGGACACTCCTACGAGCAGTACTTC; cdr3_aa: CASSDRGGHSYEQYF; clone_size: .; j_call: TRBJ2-7; v_call: TRBV19; d_call: TRBD2
cdr3_nt: TGTGCCAGCAGTTTTAACGAGCAGTACTTC; cdr3_aa: CASSFNEQYF; clone_size: .; j_call: TRBJ2-7; v_call: TRBV27; d_call: .
cdr3_nt: TGCAGCGTTGTTGGGGGGCCAGGGGGCTACACCTTC; cdr3_aa: CSVVGGPGGYTF; clone_size: few; j_call: TRBJ1-2; v_call: TRBV29-1; d_call: .